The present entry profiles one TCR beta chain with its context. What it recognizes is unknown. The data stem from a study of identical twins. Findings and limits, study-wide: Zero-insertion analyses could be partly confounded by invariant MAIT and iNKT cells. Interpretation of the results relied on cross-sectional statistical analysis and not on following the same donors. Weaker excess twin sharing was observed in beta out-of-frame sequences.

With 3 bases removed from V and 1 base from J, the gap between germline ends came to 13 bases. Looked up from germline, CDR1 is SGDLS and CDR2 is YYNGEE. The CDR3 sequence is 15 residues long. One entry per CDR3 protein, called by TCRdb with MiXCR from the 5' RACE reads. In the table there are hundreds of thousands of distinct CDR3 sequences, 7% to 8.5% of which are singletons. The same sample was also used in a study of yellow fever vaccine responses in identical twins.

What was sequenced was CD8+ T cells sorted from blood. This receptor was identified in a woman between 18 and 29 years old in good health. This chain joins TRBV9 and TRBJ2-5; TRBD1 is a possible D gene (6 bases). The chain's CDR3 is CASSAFQGSQETQYF. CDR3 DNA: TGTGCCAGCAGCGCGTTCCAGGGGTCCCAAGAGACCCAGTACTTC. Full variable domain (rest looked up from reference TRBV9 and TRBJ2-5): DSGVTQTPKHLITATGQRVTLRCSPRSGDLSVYWYQQSLDQGLQFLIQYYNGEERAKGNILERFSAQQFPDLHSELNLSSLELGDSALYFCASSAFQGSQETQYFGPGTRLLVL.